This paragraph covers one T cell receptor beta chain sequence. V lost 1 base, J lost 8 bases, and 12 bases lay in between. The CDR3 covers 15 residues. Germline CDR1 SGHTA, CDR2 FQGNSA. A single record per CDR3 protein comes from TCRdb applying MiXCR to the PCR reads. Of 10,000 to 14,000 distinct CDR3 sequences detected, around half appear once; the ten largest clones hold approximately 24%. This entry comes from a study of tumor-infiltrating lymphocytes in oesophageal squamous cell carcinoma. This TCR was sampled from a male donor with esophageal squamous cell carcinoma. The chain combines TRBV7-2 with TRBJ1-6, with a tentative D call TRBD1 (5 bases). The specimen was esophageal tumor tissue. As DNA, the CDR3 is TGTGCCAGCAGCTTAGTTCCAGGGAGTGATTCACCCCTCCACTTT. This gives the protein CASSLVPGSDSPLHF.